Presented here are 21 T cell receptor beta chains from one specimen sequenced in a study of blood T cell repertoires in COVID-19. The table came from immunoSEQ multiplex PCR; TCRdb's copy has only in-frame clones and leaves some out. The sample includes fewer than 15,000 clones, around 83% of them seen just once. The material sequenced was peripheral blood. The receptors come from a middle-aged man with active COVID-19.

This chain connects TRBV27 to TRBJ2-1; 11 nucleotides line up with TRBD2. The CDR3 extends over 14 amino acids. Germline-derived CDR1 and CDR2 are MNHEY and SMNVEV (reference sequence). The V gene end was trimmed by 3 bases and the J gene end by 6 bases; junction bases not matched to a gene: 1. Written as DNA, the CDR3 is TGTGCCAGCAGTTTGGGGACTAGCGGCAATGAGCAGTTCTTC. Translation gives CASSLGTSGNEQFF.

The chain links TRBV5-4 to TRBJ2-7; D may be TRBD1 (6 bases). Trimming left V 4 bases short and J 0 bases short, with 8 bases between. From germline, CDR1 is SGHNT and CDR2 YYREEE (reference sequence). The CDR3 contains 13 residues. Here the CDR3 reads CASSPDSSYEQYF. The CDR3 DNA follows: TGTGCCAGCAGCCCGGACAGCTCCTACGAGCAGTACTTC. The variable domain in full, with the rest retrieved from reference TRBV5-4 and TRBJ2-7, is ETGVTQSPTHLIKTRGQQVTLRCSSQSGHNTVSWYQQALGQGPQFIFQYYREEENGRGNFPPRFSGLQFPNYSSELNVNALELDDSALYLCASSPDSSYEQYFGPGTRLTVT.

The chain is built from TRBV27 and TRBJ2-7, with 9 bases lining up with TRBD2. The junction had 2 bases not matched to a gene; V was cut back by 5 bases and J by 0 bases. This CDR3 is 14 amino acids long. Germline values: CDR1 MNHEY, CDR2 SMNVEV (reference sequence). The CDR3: CASSVSGSSYEQYF. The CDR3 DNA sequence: TGTGCCAGCAGTGTTAGCGGGAGCTCCTACGAGCAGTACTTC.

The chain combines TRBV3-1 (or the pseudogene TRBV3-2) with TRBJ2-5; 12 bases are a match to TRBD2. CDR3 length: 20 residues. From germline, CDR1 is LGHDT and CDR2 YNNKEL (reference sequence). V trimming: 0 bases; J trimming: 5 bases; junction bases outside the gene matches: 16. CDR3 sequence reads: CASSQDGGRGRLAGAETQYF. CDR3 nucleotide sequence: TGTGCCAGCAGCCAAGATGGGGGAAGGGGGCGACTAGCGGGAGCGGAGACCCAGTACTTC.

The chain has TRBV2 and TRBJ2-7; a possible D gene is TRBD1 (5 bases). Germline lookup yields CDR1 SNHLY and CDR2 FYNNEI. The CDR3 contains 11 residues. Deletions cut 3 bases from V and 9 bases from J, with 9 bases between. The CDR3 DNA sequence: TGTGCCAGCAGTGACGGACAAAGGCAGTACTTC. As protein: CASSDGQRQYF.

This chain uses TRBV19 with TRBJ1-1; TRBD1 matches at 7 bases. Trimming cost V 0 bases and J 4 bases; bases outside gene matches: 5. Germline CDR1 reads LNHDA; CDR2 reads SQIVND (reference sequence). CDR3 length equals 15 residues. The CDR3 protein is CASSIDEGATTEAFF. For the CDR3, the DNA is TGTGCCAGTAGTATAGATGAGGGGGCAACCACTGAAGCTTTCTTT.

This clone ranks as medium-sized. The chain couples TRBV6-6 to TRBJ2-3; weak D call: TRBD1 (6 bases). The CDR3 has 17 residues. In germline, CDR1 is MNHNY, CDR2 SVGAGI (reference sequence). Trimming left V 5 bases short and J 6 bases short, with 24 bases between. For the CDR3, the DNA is TGTGCCAGCAGTCCAACCAAGACAGGCCTACCTTGGGATACGCAGTATTTT. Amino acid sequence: CASSPTKTGLPWDTQYF.

The CDR3 DNA sequence: TGCGCCAGCAGTGCCCGTCAAGGGGGACCCGGAGCCCAGTACTTC. This sequence encodes CASSARQGGPGAQYF. The chain carries TRBV10-1 and TRBJ2-5, with D perhaps TRBD1 (6 bases). In germline, CDR1 is WNHNN, CDR2 SYGVQD (reference sequence). The CDR3 contains 15 residues. The V end was cut by 4 bases, the J end by 9 bases, with 21 bases between.

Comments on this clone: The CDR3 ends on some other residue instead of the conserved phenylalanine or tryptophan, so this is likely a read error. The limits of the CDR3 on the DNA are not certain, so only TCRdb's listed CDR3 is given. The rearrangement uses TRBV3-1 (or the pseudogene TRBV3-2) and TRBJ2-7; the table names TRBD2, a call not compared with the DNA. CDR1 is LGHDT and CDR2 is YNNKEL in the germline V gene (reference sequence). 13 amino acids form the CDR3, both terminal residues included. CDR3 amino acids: CASSLRTSDLPVI.

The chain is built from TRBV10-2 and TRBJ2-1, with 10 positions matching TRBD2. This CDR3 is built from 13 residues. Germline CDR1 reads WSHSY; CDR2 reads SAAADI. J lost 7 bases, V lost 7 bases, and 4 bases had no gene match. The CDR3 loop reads CASTGTSENEQFF. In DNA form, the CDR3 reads TGCGCCAGCACCGGGACTAGCGAGAATGAGCAGTTCTTC.

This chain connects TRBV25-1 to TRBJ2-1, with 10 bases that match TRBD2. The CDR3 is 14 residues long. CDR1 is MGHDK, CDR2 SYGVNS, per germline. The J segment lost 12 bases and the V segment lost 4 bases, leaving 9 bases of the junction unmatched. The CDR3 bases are TGTGCCAGCAGTGTAAGCGGGAGGGCCTCCTTGCAGTTCTTC. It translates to CASSVSGRASLQFF.

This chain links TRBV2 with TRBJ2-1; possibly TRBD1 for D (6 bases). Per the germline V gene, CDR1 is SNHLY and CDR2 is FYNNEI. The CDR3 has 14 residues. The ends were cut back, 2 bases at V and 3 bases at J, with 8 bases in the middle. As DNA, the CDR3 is TGTGCCAGCAGTGAACAGGGGATCTACAATGAGCAGTTCTTC. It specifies CASSEQGIYNEQFF.

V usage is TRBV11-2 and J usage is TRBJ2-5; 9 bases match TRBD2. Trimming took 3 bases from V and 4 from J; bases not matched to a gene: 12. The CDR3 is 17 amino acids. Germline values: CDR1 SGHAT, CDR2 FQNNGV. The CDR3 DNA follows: TGTGCCAGCAGCTTCTCTTGGGTTAGCGGGAGTAGAGAGACCCAGTACTTC. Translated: CASSFSWVSGSRETQYF.

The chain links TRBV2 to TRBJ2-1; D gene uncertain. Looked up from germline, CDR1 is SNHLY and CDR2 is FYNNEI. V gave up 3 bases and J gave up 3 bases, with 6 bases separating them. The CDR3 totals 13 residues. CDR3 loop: CASSDLRYNEQFF. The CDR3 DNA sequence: TGTGCCAGCAGTGACCTCCGCTACAATGAGCAGTTCTTC.

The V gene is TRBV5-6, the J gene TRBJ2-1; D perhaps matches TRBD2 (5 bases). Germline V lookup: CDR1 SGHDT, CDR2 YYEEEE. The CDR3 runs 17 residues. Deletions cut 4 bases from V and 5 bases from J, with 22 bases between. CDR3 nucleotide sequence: TGTGCCAGCAGCCGCCAACTTAGCGCCCCAGACCACAATGAGCAGTTCTTC. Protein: CASSRQLSAPDHNEQFF.

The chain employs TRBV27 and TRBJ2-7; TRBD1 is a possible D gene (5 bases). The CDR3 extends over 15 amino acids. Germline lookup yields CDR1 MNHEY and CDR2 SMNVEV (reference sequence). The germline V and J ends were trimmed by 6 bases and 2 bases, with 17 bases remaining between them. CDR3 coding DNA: TGTGCCAGCAGGTCTCACCAGGGTAACACCTACGAGCAGTACTTC. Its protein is CASRSHQGNTYEQYF.

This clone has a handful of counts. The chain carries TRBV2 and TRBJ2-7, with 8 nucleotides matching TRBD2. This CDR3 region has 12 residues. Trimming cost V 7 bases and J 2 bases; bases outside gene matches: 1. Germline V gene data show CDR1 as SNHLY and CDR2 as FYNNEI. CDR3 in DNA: TGTGCCAGCACCGGGGGGGCCTACGAGCAGTACTTC. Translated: CASTGGAYEQYF. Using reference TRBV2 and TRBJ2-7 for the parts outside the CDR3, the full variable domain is EPEVTQTPSHQVTQMGQEVILRCVPISNHLYFYWYRQILGQKVEFLVSFYNNEISEKSEIFDDQFSVERPDGSNFTLKIRSTKLEDSAMYFCASTGGAYEQYFGPGTRLTVT.

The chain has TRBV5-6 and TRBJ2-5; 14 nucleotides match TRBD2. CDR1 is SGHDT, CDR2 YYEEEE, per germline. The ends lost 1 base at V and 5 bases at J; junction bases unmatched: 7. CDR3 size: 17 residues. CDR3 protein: CASSLPTSGRARETQYF. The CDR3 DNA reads TGTGCCAGCAGCTTGCCGACTAGCGGGAGGGCTCGGGAGACCCAGTACTTC.

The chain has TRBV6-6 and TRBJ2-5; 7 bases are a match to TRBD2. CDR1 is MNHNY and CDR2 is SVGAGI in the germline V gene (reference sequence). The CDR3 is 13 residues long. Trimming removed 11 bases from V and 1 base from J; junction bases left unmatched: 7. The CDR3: CAGKSGTQETQYF. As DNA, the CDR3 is TGTGCCGGAAAGAGCGGGACCCAAGAGACCCAGTACTTC.

CDR3 nucleotides: TGTGCCAGCAGCCGAGAAGGACAGGGGGGCCAGCCCCAGCATTTT. Residues: CASSREGQGGQPQHF. The chain is built from TRBV28 and TRBJ1-5; 10 nucleotides align to TRBD1. CDR1 and CDR2 from the germline V gene are MDHEN and SYDVKM. The CDR3 has 15 amino acids. V lost 6 bases, J lost 7 bases, and 9 bases stayed unmatched.

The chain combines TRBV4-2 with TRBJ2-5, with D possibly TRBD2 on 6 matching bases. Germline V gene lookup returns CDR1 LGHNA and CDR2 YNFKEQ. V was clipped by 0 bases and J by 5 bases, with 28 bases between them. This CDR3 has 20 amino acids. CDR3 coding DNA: TGTGCCAGCAGCCAAGAGGGGCTCGGGGGTCCCAAAGAGGTGGATGAGACCCAGTACTTC. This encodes CASSQEGLGGPKEVDETQYF.